Listed below are T cell receptor beta chains from one sample, sequenced in a study of PD-1 blockade in classical Hodgkin lymphoma. Clones were sequenced by immunoSEQ multiplex PCR, and TCRdb holds only the in-frame ones, with some missing. In the table there are roughly 20,000 clones, over 70% of which are singletons. Sequencing was performed on peripheral blood mononuclear cells (PBMCs), taken before the fourth cycle of nivolumab. The source is a human donor with classical Hodgkin lymphoma. Each CDR3 is given with its conserved first and last residue. A D gene is named only where the DNA matches it firmly. Rows may omit the clone size; those that give it use once, few, many or a size class.

14	NA	NA	TRBV6-1	TRBJ2-7	CASIRTVSAYEQYF	TGTGCCAGCATCCGGACAGTCTCAGCCTACGAGCAGTACTTC
14	NA	NA	TRBV11-2	TRBJ1-2	CASSLGGIFYGYTF	TGTGCCAGCAGCTTAGGGGGCATATTCTATGGCTACACCTTC
14	NA	NA	TRBV6-6	TRBJ2-1	CASSYQPAGSEQFF	TGTGCCAGCAGTTACCAACCGGCGGGGAGCGAGCAGTTCTTC
16	NA	NA	TRBV19	TRBJ2-3	CASSTLASASTDTQYF	TGTGCCAGTAGTACCCTAGCGAGTGCTAGCACAGATACGCAGTATTTT
13	few	NA	TRBV7-2	TRBJ2-1	CASSWTGGNEQFF	TGTGCCAGCAGCTGGACGGGCGGGAATGAGCAGTTCTTC
15	NA	NA	TRBV19	TRBJ2-5	CASRLLGGPQETQYF	TGTGCCAGTAGACTCCTGGGGGGCCCTCAAGAGACCCAGTACTTC
17	NA	NA	TRBV6-8	TRBJ2-1	CASSPNVAIYSYNEQFF	TGTGCCAGCAGCCCGAATGTGGCTATCTACTCCTACAATGAGCAGTTCTTC
11	NA	NA	TRBV7-9	TRBJ1-1	CASSRAHEAFF	TGTGCCAGCAGCAGGGCACATGAAGCTTTCTTT
15	once	NA	TRBV6-5	TRBJ1-1	CASSYGVTVNTEAFF	TGTGCCAGCAGTTACGGTGTGACAGTGAACACTGAAGCTTTCTTT
18	few	NA	TRBV7-6	TRBJ2-6	CASSLEPGSSSGANVLTF	TGTGCCAGCAGCTTAGAACCAGGGAGCTCCTCTGGGGCCAACGTCCTGACTTTC
15	NA	TRBD2	TRBV30	TRBJ2-1	CAWSVNAASGVAQFF	TGTGCCTGGAGTGTAAACGCGGCCAGCGGGGTCGCACAGTTCTTC
13	NA	NA	TRBV11-3	TRBJ2-1	CASSLVSGDEQFF	TGTGCCAGCAGCTTAGTCTCCGGGGATGAGCAGTTCTTC
17	NA	TRBD1	TRBV6-4	TRBJ1-5	CARKAGARDREDQPQHF	TGTGCCAGGAAAGCCGGGGCCCGGGACAGGGAAGATCAGCCCCAGCATTTT
16	NA	NA	TRBV5-1	TRBJ1-4	CASSRTYRDINEKLFF	TGCGCCAGCAGCCGAACTTACCGGGACATTAATGAAAAACTGTTTTTT
13	NA	NA	TRBV14	TRBJ1-1	CASSQGRVAEAFF	TGTGCCAGCAGCCAAGGTCGGGTTGCTGAAGCTTTCTTT
16	once	TRBD2	TRBV5-1	TRBJ2-1	CASSRTSGSSYNEQFF	TGCGCCAGCAGCCGCACTAGCGGGAGCTCCTACAATGAGCAGTTCTTC
17	NA	TRBD1	TRBV5-6	TRBJ2-7	CASSAGGLGITVYEQYF	TGTGCCAGCAGCGCAGGGGGTTTAGGTATTACTGTCTACGAGCAGTACTTC
13	NA	NA	TRBV2	TRBJ1-5	CASQQELDQPQHF	TGTGCCAGCCAACAGGAATTAGATCAGCCCCAGCATTTT
13	NA	NA	TRBV6-1	TRBJ2-5	CASSEWATETQYF	TGTGCCAGCAGTGAATGGGCTACGGAGACCCAGTACTTC
15	NA	TRBD2	TRBV18	TRBJ2-1	CASSPLAGSYNEQFF	TGTGCCAGCTCACCATTAGCGGGCTCCTACAATGAGCAGTTCTTC
13	NA	TRBD1	TRBV28	TRBJ2-7	CASSGTGVREQYF	TGTGCCAGCAGTGGGACAGGGGTTCGCGAGCAGTACTTC
14	NA	TRBD1	TRBV6-4	TRBJ1-2	CASSDTDRGNGYTF	TGTGCCAGCAGTGACACGGACAGGGGGAATGGCTACACCTTC
16	NA	NA	TRBV2	TRBJ2-7	CASSEWSGTVSYEQYF	TGTGCCAGCAGTGAGTGGTCAGGGACTGTTTCCTACGAGCAGTACTTC
15	few	NA	TRBV10-2	TRBJ1-2	CASSEPRGANYGYTF	TGCGCCAGCAGTGAGCCCAGGGGAGCTAACTATGGCTACACCTTC
15	few	TRBD2	TRBV27	TRBJ2-1	CASSILAGEYNEQFF	TGTGCCAGCAGTATCTTAGCGGGAGAGTACAATGAGCAGTTCTTC
14	NA	NA	TRBV7-9	TRBJ2-7	CASSSRDSNYEQYF	TGTGCCAGCAGTTCACGGGACTCGAACTACGAGCAGTACTTC
15	few	TRBD1	TRBV6-1	TRBJ2-2	CASSTMGQGAGELFF	TGTGCCAGCAGTACTATGGGACAGGGGGCCGGGGAGCTGTTTTTT
15	NA	TRBD1	TRBV6-6	TRBJ2-1	CASRGQGSLYNEQFF	TGTGCCAGCAGGGGACAGGGTTCCCTCTACAATGAGCAGTTCTTC
15	NA	TRBD1	TRBV12-5	TRBJ1-5	CASGTGTGGSQPQHF	TGTGCTAGTGGTACAGGGACAGGGGGCAGTCAGCCCCAGCATTTT
12	NA	TRBD2	TRBV9	TRBJ2-3	CASSRGEGTQYF	TGTGCCAGCAGCCGGGGGGAGGGGACGCAGTATTTT
15	medium-sized	TRBD1	TRBV5-5	TRBJ2-1	CASSLAQGLRNEQFF	TGTGCCAGCAGCTTGGCACAGGGGTTACGGAATGAGCAGTTCTTC
16	once	TRBD2	TRBV18	TRBJ2-1	CASSPIDLAVYNEQFF	TGTGCCAGCTCACCAATTGATCTAGCGGTCTACAATGAGCAGTTCTTC
15	NA	NA	TRBV5-1	TRBJ2-3	CASSLGDVSTDTQYF	TGCGCCAGCAGCTTAGGGGACGTTAGCACAGATACGCAGTATTTT
11	NA	NA	TRBV6-5	TRBJ2-7	CASSLRGEQYF	TGTGCCAGCAGTCTCCGTGGCGAGCAGTACTTC
14	few	NA	TRBV5-4	TRBJ1-1	CASSPDSLNTEAFF	TGTGCCAGCAGCCCGGACAGTTTGAACACTGAAGCTTTCTTT
15	NA	NA	TRBV19	TRBJ2-1	CASSEWVGSTNEQFF	TGTGCCAGTAGCGAATGGGTGGGGTCGACCAATGAGCAGTTCTTC
14	few	TRBD1	TRBV27	TRBJ2-7	CASSGRDRGYEQYF	TGTGCCAGCAGTGGAAGGGACAGGGGTTACGAGCAGTACTTC
12	NA	NA	TRBV5-1	TRBJ2-7	CASSLNTYEQYF	TGCGCCAGCAGCCTAAACACCTACGAGCAGTACTTC
15	NA	TRBD1	TRBV18	TRBJ2-3	CASSPGTGRTDTQYF	TGTGCCAGCTCACCAGGGACAGGGCGCACAGATACGCAGTATTTT
16	NA	TRBD2	TRBV7-9	TRBJ2-5	CASSLRWREGRETQYF	TGTGCCAGCAGCCTACGTTGGCGGGAGGGCAGGGAGACCCAGTACTTC
15	NA	NA	TRBV28	TRBJ1-5	CASSVPLRSNQPQHF	TGTGCCAGCAGCGTCCCCTTAAGGAGCAATCAGCCCCAGCATTTT
16	once	NA	TRBV6-5	TRBJ1-2	CASSYDPGTLLKGYTF	TGTGCCAGCAGTTATGACCCCGGGACGCTTCTGAAGGGCTACACCTTC
15	NA	TRBD2	TRBV19	TRBJ2-1	CASSTMTSGKEVQFF	TGTGCCAGTAGTACGATGACTAGCGGGAAAGAGGTGCAGTTCTTC
14	NA	TRBD1	TRBV6-6	TRBJ2-7	CASSTGQGPYEQYF	TGTGCCAGCAGTACAGGACAGGGACCCTACGAGCAGTACTTC
16	NA	TRBD2	TRBV9	TRBJ2-1	CASSVRDGGGYNEQFF	TGTGCCAGCAGCGTCCGGGACGGGGGGGGATACAATGAGCAGTTCTTC
15	NA	TRBD1	TRBV5-5	TRBJ1-4	CASSSQGNTNEKLFF	TGTGCCAGCAGCTCACAGGGGAATACTAATGAAAAACTGTTTTTT
12	NA	NA	TRBV9	TRBJ2-2	CASSSVRGELFF	TGTGCCAGCAGTTCGGTTCGAGGGGAGCTGTTTTTT
15	few	NA	TRBV6-6	TRBJ2-6	CASSPGNSGANVLTF	TGTGCCAGCAGTCCCGGAAACTCTGGGGCCAACGTCCTGACTTTC
12	NA	TRBD2	TRBV11-3	TRBJ2-1	CASSSGGNEQFF	TGTGCCAGCAGCTCGGGAGGCAATGAGCAGTTCTTC